The 9 T cell receptor beta chains below come from one sample, sequenced in a study of blood T cell repertoires in COVID-19. Only in-frame clones appear in the TCRdb table, and some are missing; sequencing was by immunoSEQ multiplex PCR. The sample yields about 72,000 clones, more than 75% seen once. The sample consisted of peripheral blood. These receptors were collected from a human donor in a cohort sampled during active COVID-19.

This sequence joins TRBV2 and TRBJ1-1; tentative D call: TRBD1 (5 bases). The CDR3 runs 17 residues. V was clipped by 4 bases and J by 3 bases, with 21 bases between them. Germline V gene sequence: CDR1 SNHLY, CDR2 FYNNEI. The CDR3 nucleotides are TGTGCCAGCAGTGCCCCAGGGTCCCAACCTTTGGACACTGAAGCTTTCTTT. This codes for CASSAPGSQPLDTEAFF.

This chain uses TRBV18 with TRBJ2-2; possibly TRBD2 for D (6 bases). Germline V gene sequence: CDR1 KGHSH, CDR2 LQKENI. Trimming took 3 bases from V and 6 from J, leaving 11 bases between them. This CDR3 region has 14 residues. CDR3 coding DNA: TGTGCCAGCTCACCTTCCTCGGGGGCCGGGGAGCTGTTTTTT. This codes for CASSPSSGAGELFF.

V gene TRBV21-1 combines with J gene TRBJ2-3; TRBD2 is the table's D call and was not checked against the DNA. TRBV21-1 is recorded as a pseudogene. This CDR3 is 16 amino acids long. The CDR3: CASSKVFSGGPDTQYF. CDR3 nucleotides: TGTGCCAGCAGCAAAGTCTTTAGCGGGGGGCCAGATACGCAGTATTTT.

This clone came up a few times. At one of its ends the junction is not consistent with the germline gene, which may arise from a read error. The genes are TRBV7-3 and TRBJ1-1, with a weak D call TRBD1 (5 bases). Germline V gene sequence: CDR1 SGHTA, CDR2 FQGTGA. CDR3 length: 11 amino acids. DNA for the CDR3: TGTGCCAGCAGCTTACAGGGTTCGTTATCTTTT. It codes for CASSLQGSLSF.

The CDR3 reads CASRASLGGYEQYF. DNA of the CDR3: TGTGCCAGCAGGGCAAGTCTGGGGGGCTACGAGCAGTACTTC. This rearrangement joins TRBV2 to TRBJ2-7; possible D gene TRBD2, 6 bases. From germline, CDR1 is SNHLY and CDR2 FYNNEI. Trimming took 6 bases from V and 3 from J, leaving 15 bases between them. CDR3 size: 14 residues. The variable domain in full, completed from reference TRBV2 and TRBJ2-7, reads EPEVTQTPSHQVTQMGQEVILRCVPISNHLYFYWYRQILGQKVEFLVSFYNNEISEKSEIFDDQFSVERPDGSNFTLKIRSTKLEDSAMYFCASRASLGGYEQYFGPGTRLTVT.

In its sample, this clone was seen once. This chain connects TRBV9 to TRBJ2-2, with 9 bases lining up with TRBD2. CDR3 length equals 15 residues. The germline V gene has CDR1 SGDLS and CDR2 YYNGEE. The V segment lost 0 bases and the J segment 5 bases; nucleotides outside the gene matches: 2. In DNA, the CDR3 is TGTGCCAGCAGCGTAGGTGCGGGGGGGACCGGGGAGCTGTTTTTT. Amino acids: CASSVGAGGTGELFF.

The chain combines TRBV5-1 with TRBJ1-1; the D is unclear. The CDR3 runs 13 residues. CDR1 SGHRS and CDR2 YFSETQ come from the germline V gene. The V and J ends lost 0 bases and 2 bases respectively, with 5 bases between them. The CDR3 here is CASSLVSNTEAFF. CDR3 bases: TGCGCCAGCAGCTTGGTTAGTAACACTGAAGCTTTCTTT.

The chain links TRBV7-2 to TRBJ2-1; 10 bases are a match to TRBD2. Unmatched junction bases numbered 9, after V lost 6 bases and J lost 7 bases. The CDR3 sequence is 15 residues long. Per germline, CDR1 SGHTA and CDR2 FQGNSA. This CDR3 is CASRKGAGGINEQFF. As DNA, the CDR3 is TGTGCCAGCAGGAAAGGAGCGGGGGGGATAAATGAGCAGTTCTTC.

On this clone: The junction and the germline gene differ at one end; a read error may be behind it. The rearrangement uses TRBV7-7 and TRBJ2-5; TRBD1 agrees at 7 bases. This CDR3 is built from 14 residues. Germline values: CDR1 SSHAT, CDR2 FNYEAQ (reference sequence). The chain's CDR3 is CASSLGGGGETQYF. Written as DNA, the CDR3 is TGTGCTAGCAGCTTAGGGGGCGGTGGCGAGACCCAGTACTTC.